One and the same sample provided the 10 T cell receptor beta chains below, sequenced in a study of OX40 agonist ivuxolimab in advanced cancers. The receptor library was made with the immunoSEQ multiplex PCR assay. TCRdb provides this immuneACCESS table in a form limited to in-frame rearrangements. Some clones are lacking; in checked studies, under half of them reflect an unresolved V gene, and why the rest are absent is not known. In all, the sample holds just over 80,000 clones, and around 87% of those were seen once. Around 0.31% of the sample goes to the ten largest clones. The input for sequencing was CD4+ or CD8+ T cells sorted from blood, taken in a trial of the OX40 agonist ivuxolimab. The receptors stem from an adult with an advanced solid tumor such as melanoma, head and neck, liver or kidney cancer.

V gene TRBV5-5 combines with J gene TRBJ1-2; D unclear. Germline CDR1 SGHKS, CDR2 YYEKEE (reference sequence). The CDR3 runs 15 residues. With 0 bases removed from V and 4 bases from J, the gap between germline ends came to 13 bases. This CDR3 reads CASSLAGESTYGYTF. The CDR3 DNA reads as TGTGCCAGCAGCTTGGCTGGGGAATCGACCTATGGCTACACCTTC.

The chain links TRBV5-4 to TRBJ2-5; 11 nucleotides agree with TRBD1. The length of the CDR3 is 15 residues. The V gene end was trimmed by 4 bases and the J gene end by 4 bases; junction bases not matched to a gene: 6. Germline loops: CDR1 SGHNT, CDR2 YYREEE (reference sequence). The CDR3 sequence is CASSPSGTGGETQYF. As DNA, the CDR3 is TGTGCCAGCAGCCCCTCCGGGACAGGGGGAGAGACCCAGTACTTC. The variable domain in full, completed from reference TRBV5-4 and TRBJ2-5, reads ETGVTQSPTHLIKTRGQQVTLRCSSQSGHNTVSWYQQALGQGPQFIFQYYREEENGRGNFPPRFSGLQFPNYSSELNVNALELDDSALYLCASSPSGTGGETQYFGPGTRLLVL.

About this clone: One end of the junction varies from germline; a read error may be responsible. This chain's CDR3 is CASSTPSYEQYF. CDR3 DNA: TGTGCCAGCTCAACACCTAGCTACGAGCAGTACTTC. The chain uses TRBV18 and TRBJ2-7, with D uncertain. The CDR3 covers 12 residues. CDR1 is KGHSH, CDR2 LQKENI, per germline.

The V and J genes are TRBV28 and TRBJ2-3, with D possibly being TRBD2 (7 bases). CDR3 size: 15 residues. V lost 6 bases and J 3 bases, leaving 16 bases between the germline ends. Germline CDR1 reads MDHEN; CDR2 reads SYDVKM. The CDR3 loop is CASRTLRGGTDTQYF. CDR3 DNA: TGTGCCAGCAGAACACTGAGGGGGGGGACAGATACGCAGTATTTT.

The CDR3 nucleotides read TGTGCCAGCAGCTTAGCGGCTAGCGGGAGCGGAGATACGCAGTATTTT. Its protein is CASSLAASGSGDTQYF. This chain joins TRBV7-9 and TRBJ2-3, with 10 nucleotides matching TRBD2. V dropped 0 bases and J dropped 5; count of bases not matched to a gene: 5. The CDR3 covers 16 residues. The V gene's germline CDR1 is SEHNR and CDR2 FQNEAQ (reference sequence). The entire variable domain, with the rest obtained from reference TRBV7-9 and TRBJ2-3, is as follows: DTGVSQNPRHKITKRGQNVTFRCDPISEHNRLYWYRQTLGQGPEFLTYFQNEAQLEKSRLLSDRFSAERPKGSFSTLEIQRTEQGDSAMYLCASSLAASGSGDTQYFGPGTRLTVL.

The chain employs TRBV27 and TRBJ2-7; D is possibly TRBD1 or TRBD2 (5 bases each). Trimming pared 2 bases from V and 3 bases from J, leaving 11 bases between. This CDR3 is 14 amino acids long. Germline CDR1 reads MNHEY; CDR2 reads SMNVEV (reference sequence). The CDR3 protein is CASSLKGRNYEQYV. The CDR3, as DNA: TGTGCCAGCAGTTTAAAGGGGAGAAACTACGAGCAGTACGTC.

CDR3 sequence: CSATLYNEQFF. The DNA for the CDR3 is TGCAGCGCCACCCTATACAATGAGCAGTTCTTC. The genes are TRBV29-1 and TRBJ2-1, with D unclear. Trimming stripped 7 bases from V and 4 bases from J, with 8 bases between. The germline V gene encodes CDR1 SQVTM and CDR2 ANQGSEA. The CDR3 spans 11 residues.

The CDR3 here is CASSRVRLSGTETQYF. The CDR3 DNA follows: TGTGCCAGCAGCCGCGTACGGCTTTCGGGGACGGAGACCCAGTACTTC. The V gene is TRBV14, the J gene TRBJ2-5; tentatively, D is TRBD1 or TRBD2 (5 bases each). This CDR3 comprises 16 residues. Germline loops: CDR1 SGHDN, CDR2 FVKESK. V lost 4 bases to trimming and J lost 5 bases, with 20 bases between them. Full variable domain (rest looked up from reference TRBV14 and TRBJ2-5): EAGVTQFPSHSVIEKGQTVTLRCDPISGHDNLYWYRRVMGKEIKFLLHFVKESKQDESGMPNNRFLAERTGGTYSTLKVQPAELEDSGVYFCASSRVRLSGTETQYFGPGTRLLVL.

This chain uses TRBV5-1 with TRBJ2-1, with TRBD2 identical over 13 bases. Trimming took 5 bases from V and 5 from J; bases not matched to a gene: 7. CDR1 and CDR2 from the germline V gene are SGHRS and YFSETQ. This CDR3 comprises 16 residues. The chain's CDR3 is CASRPGLAGIHNEQFF. As DNA, the CDR3 is TGCGCCAGCAGACCGGGACTAGCGGGAATCCACAATGAGCAGTTCTTC. The full variable domain, rest sourced from reference TRBV5-1 and TRBJ2-1, is KAGVTQTPRYLIKTRGQQVTLSCSPISGHRSVSWYQQTPGQGLQFLFEYFSETQRNKGNFPGRFSGRQFSNSRSEMNVSTLELGDSALYLCASRPGLAGIHNEQFFGPGTRLTVL.

This chain joins TRBV7-2 and TRBJ1-2; 7 bases are a match to TRBD1. This CDR3 is built from 15 residues. Germline CDR1 reads SGHTA; CDR2 reads FQGNSA. V shed 3 bases, J shed 4 bases, and the junction held 8 bases outside the gene matches. The CDR3, as DNA: TGTGCCAGCAGCTTTTCCCCACAGGGGAGCTATGGCTACACCTTC. It codes for CASSFSPQGSYGYTF. The full variable domain, with the rest looked up from reference TRBV7-2 and TRBJ1-2, is GAGVSQSPSNKVTEKGKDVELRCDPISGHTALYWYRQSLGQGLEFLIYFQGNSAPDKSGLPSDRFSAERTGGSVSTLTIQRTQQEDSAVYLCASSFSPQGSYGYTFGSGTRLTVV.